This passage covers 15 T cell receptor beta chains from one sample sequenced in a study of T cell responses to AZD1222 COVID-19 vaccine. TCRdb's copy holds only in-frame clones and misses some; the assay was immunoSEQ multiplex PCR. In the table there are 100,000 to 150,000 clones, around 82% of which are singletons. Sequenced here: peripheral blood, sampled on day 0 of AZD1222 vaccination. Source of these receptors: an adult in good health.

The V and J genes are TRBV7-2 and TRBJ1-3, with TRBD1 as a possible D gene (6 bases). V lost 5 bases and J 0 bases, leaving 14 bases between the germline ends. The CDR3 is made up of 16 amino acids. Germline CDR1 is SGHTA and CDR2 is FQGNSA. The CDR3 here is CASSTQGLSSGNTIYF. Here the CDR3 DNA reads TGTGCCAGCAGCACTCAGGGGCTATCCTCTGGAAACACCATATATTTT.

This chain connects TRBV5-1 to TRBJ2-5, with D hard to call. V was shortened by 0 bases and J by 5 bases, with 8 bases between the two germline ends. The germline V gene encodes CDR1 SGHRS and CDR2 YFSETQ. This CDR3 has 13 residues. CDR3 coding DNA: TGCGCCAGCAGCTTGGCCCCCCTGGAGACCCAGTACTTC. Its protein product is CASSLAPLETQYF.

This clone showed up just once. The chain carries TRBV7-9 and TRBJ1-4, with D tentatively TRBD1 (5 bases). Germline CDR1 is SEHNR and CDR2 is FQNEAQ (reference sequence). This CDR3 contains 15 residues. Between the trimmed V and J ends, which lost 5 bases and 0 bases, there was a span of 10 bases. CDR3 sequence: CASSPRGATNEKLFF. CDR3 bases: TGTGCCAGCAGCCCCCGGGGGGCAACTAATGAAAAACTGTTTTTT.

This chain connects TRBV28 to TRBJ1-5; the D is unclear. The V end lost 5 bases, the J end lost 3 bases, and 8 bases lay between the germline ends. The CDR3 has 13 amino acids. The V gene's germline CDR1 is MDHEN and CDR2 SYDVKM. CDR3 sequence: CASSIKTNQPQHF. CDR3 DNA: TGTGCCAGCAGTATAAAGACCAATCAGCCCCAGCATTTT.

The chain carries TRBV7-9 and TRBJ1-2, with TRBD1 matching 8 bases. J gave up 4 bases and V 5 bases, and 9 bases lay outside the gene matches. Germline assignment: CDR1 SEHNR and CDR2 FQNEAQ (reference sequence). There are 15 residues in the CDR3. The CDR3 sequence: CASSAYRGNGYGYTF. In DNA, the CDR3 is TGTGCCAGCAGCGCCTACAGGGGGAATGGCTATGGCTACACCTTC.

The rearrangement links TRBV4-3 to TRBJ1-5, with D hard to call. The V end lost 0 bases, the J end lost 4 bases, and 10 bases lay between the germline ends. Germline loops: CDR1 LGHNA, CDR2 YSLEER. The CDR3 extends over 15 amino acids. The CDR3 DNA reads as TGCGCCAGCAGCCAAGAGCAAGGCCGAAATCAGCCCCAGCATTTT. Translation: CASSQEQGRNQPQHF.

CDR3 protein: CASSSHRGSNNEQFF. CDR3 nucleotides: TGTGCCAGCAGTTCCCACAGGGGAAGTAACAATGAGCAGTTCTTC. The chain joins TRBV7-9 to TRBJ2-1; 7 bases are shared with TRBD1. The trim removed 6 bases at V and 5 bases at J, leaving 10 bases unmatched. Germline-derived CDR1 and CDR2 are SEHNR and FQNEAQ (reference sequence). The CDR3 runs 15 residues.

The chain employs TRBV12-5 and TRBJ2-1; the D is unclear. The V gene lost 0 bases and the J gene lost 7 bases, with 4 bases spanning the gap. The germline CDR1 and CDR2 sequences are LGHNT and FRNRAP. The CDR3 is 12 residues long. The CDR3 DNA is TGTGCTAGTGGTTTGGTAGGGAATGAGCAGTTCTTC. It translates to CASGLVGNEQFF.

CDR3 nucleotide sequence: TGCGCCAGCAGCCAAGAGTCCGGGGCCGGGCCCACTGAGGCCCAGTACTTC. It encodes CASSQESGAGPTEAQYF. This chain links TRBV4-1 with TRBJ2-5; D is perhaps TRBD1 or TRBD2 (5 bases each). CDR1 is MGHRA, CDR2 YSYEKL, per germline. V lost 0 bases, J lost 9 bases, and 23 bases lay in between. CDR3 length: 17 amino acids.

The V call is TRBV7-9, the J call TRBJ2-7; 7 bases agree with TRBD1. V was clipped by 5 bases and J by 2 bases; unmatched bases: 12. The germline V gene has CDR1 SEHNR and CDR2 FQNEAQ (reference sequence). There are 16 residues in the CDR3. CDR3 in amino acids: CASSRRGQGVTYEQYF. The CDR3 DNA sequence: TGTGCCAGCAGCCGCCGGGGTCAGGGGGTTACCTACGAGCAGTACTTC.

This clone was detected only a few times. The V gene is TRBV9, the J gene TRBJ1-6; D is uncertain. The CDR3 is 9 amino acids. V was cut by 8 bases and J by 10 bases, with 4 bases left in between. Germline V gives CDR1 SGDLS, CDR2 YYNGEE. CDR3 bases: TGTGCCAGTTGGTCACCCCTCCACTTT. Its translation is CASWSPLHF.

J is TRBJ2-1 and V is TRBV29-1; possibly TRBD1 for D (6 bases). Germline loops: CDR1 SQVTM, CDR2 ANQGSEA. The CDR3 is 14 amino acids. V dropped 4 bases and J dropped 6 bases, with 16 bases sitting between them. CDR3 sequence: CSVGLGAVGNEQFF. The CDR3 bases are TGCAGCGTTGGTCTGGGGGCAGTGGGCAATGAGCAGTTCTTC.

Turning to this clone: The sample carries other DNA sequences with the same CDR3. V gene TRBV12-3 or TRBV12-4 combines with J gene TRBJ2-3; D unresolved. The ends were cut back, 8 bases at V and 0 bases at J, with 9 bases in the middle. This CDR3 contains 13 residues. CDR3 DNA sequence: TGTGCCAGCCGACGCGACAGCACAGATACGCAGTATTTT. Amino acids: CASRRDSTDTQYF.

The V call is TRBV13, the J call TRBJ1-4; no reliable D call. The CDR3 is made up of 12 amino acids. Deletions cut 5 bases from V and 4 bases from J, with 5 bases between. In germline, CDR1 is PRHDT, CDR2 FYEKMQ (reference sequence). Written as DNA, the CDR3 is TGTGCCAGCAGCGCCCTTAATGAAAAACTGTTTTTT. Its protein product is CASSALNEKLFF. The whole variable domain, filled in from reference TRBV13 and TRBJ1-4, reads AAGVIQSPRHLIKEKRETATLKCYPIPRHDTVYWYQQGPGQDPQFLISFYEKMQSDKGSIPDRFSAQQFSDYHSELNMSSLELGDSALYFCASSALNEKLFFGSGTQLSVL.

CDR3: CASSDFTGTGAKPSNYYEQYF. In DNA form, the CDR3 reads TGTGCCAGCAGCGACTTTACCGGGACAGGGGCCAAACCGAGCAACTACTACGAGCAGTACTTC. The V call is TRBV2, the J call TRBJ2-7; the match to TRBD1 covers 10 bases. The CDR3 sequence is 21 residues long. V was pared by 6 bases and J by 3 bases, with 26 bases of the junction left unmatched. Germline V lookup: CDR1 SNHLY, CDR2 FYNNEI.